The 25 T cell receptor beta chains presented below share a single source sample, sequenced in a study of cytomegalovirus exposure and HLA in healthy donors. PCR employed 60 Vbeta and 13 Jbeta primers. Using immunoSEQ multiplex PCR, the repertoire was profiled, and TCRdb retains in-frame clones only, with some absent. Among just over 150,000 clones, around 77% were seen once, and the ten largest hold more than 1.1%. The source material was PBMCs. These receptors came from a woman in her 30s in good health and CMV-seronegative.

The chain has TRBV30 and TRBJ1-6, with D possibly TRBD1 on 6 matching bases. The CDR3 consists of 17 residues. Trimming took 5 bases from V and 2 from J, leaving 19 bases between them. Germline CDR1 is GTSNPN and CDR2 is SVGIG (reference sequence). CDR3 DNA: TGTGCCTGGGGGCTGGGACACCCTGGCGCCTATAATTCACCCCTCCACTTT. This translates into CAWGLGHPGAYNSPLHF.

The chain recombines TRBV11-1 with TRBJ1-2, with 7 bases identical to TRBD1. CDR3 length: 11 amino acids. The germline V gene encodes CDR1 SGHAT and CDR2 FQDESV (reference sequence). V trimming: 6 bases; J trimming: 8 bases; junction bases outside the gene matches: 3. CDR3 region: CASRGQPGYTF. The CDR3 DNA sequence: TGTGCCAGCAGGGGACAGCCGGGCTACACCTTC.

This rearrangement joins TRBV2 to TRBJ1-2; TRBD1 agrees at 10 bases. The CDR3 contains 16 residues. V dropped 5 bases and J dropped 7; count of bases not matched to a gene: 13. Germline V lookup: CDR1 SNHLY, CDR2 FYNNEI. The CDR3 region has the DNA TGTGCCAGCAGTTCGAACCCGGGACAGGGGACGGGTGGCTACACCTTC. Its protein product is CASSSNPGQGTGGYTF.

The CDR3, as DNA: TGTGCCTTGGTGGTCGGCAGGGCCTACACAGATACGCAGTATTTT. As protein: CALVVGRAYTDTQYF. The chain has TRBV6-1 and TRBJ2-3; D is possibly TRBD1 (5 bases). V gave up 11 bases and J gave up 2 bases, with 20 bases separating them. The CDR3 loop spans 15 amino acids. Germline CDR1 is MNHNS and CDR2 is SASEGT.

The sample holds a few counts of this clone. The chain combines TRBV29-1 with TRBJ2-1; D might be TRBD1 (6 bases). CDR3 size: 14 residues. Germline assignment: CDR1 SQVTM and CDR2 ANQGSEA. The V gene lost 6 bases and the J gene lost 0 bases, with 12 bases spanning the gap. CDR3 DNA: TGCAGCGTCGGAGGACAGAGCTCCTACAATGAGCAGTTCTTC. It yields the protein CSVGGQSSYNEQFF.

J is TRBJ2-1 and V is TRBV7-3, with D possibly matching TRBD1 (5 bases). The V end lost 4 bases, the J end lost 8 bases, and 21 bases lay between the germline ends. CDR1 is SGHTA, CDR2 FQGTGA, per germline. The CDR3 contains 16 residues. The CDR3 loop reads CASSSILRAGSDEQFF. CDR3 sequence (DNA): TGTGCCAGCAGCTCGATACTTAGGGCAGGGTCGGATGAGCAGTTCTTC. The complete variable domain, with remaining parts taken from reference TRBV7-3 and TRBJ2-1, reads GAGVSQTPSNKVTEKGKYVELRCDPISGHTALYWYRQSLGQGPEFLIYFQGTGAADDSGLPNDRFFAVRPEGSVSTLKIQRTERGDSAVYLCASSSILRAGSDEQFFGPGTRLTVL.

The genes are TRBV2 and TRBJ1-5, with 7 bases lining up with TRBD1. The germline CDR1 and CDR2 sequences are SNHLY and FYNNEI. After removal of 4 bases from V and 0 bases from J, the junction contained 3 bases not matched to a gene. There are 15 residues in the CDR3. CDR3 amino acids: CASSGQGVSNQPQHF. The CDR3 nucleotides are TGTGCCAGCAGTGGTCAGGGGGTTAGCAATCAGCCCCAGCATTTT. Supplemented by reference TRBV2 and TRBJ1-5, the full variable domain reads EPEVTQTPSHQVTQMGQEVILRCVPISNHLYFYWYRQILGQKVEFLVSFYNNEISEKSEIFDDQFSVERPDGSNFTLKIRSTKLEDSAMYFCASSGQGVSNQPQHFGDGTRLSIL.

The chain uses TRBV2 and TRBJ2-7, with 8 nucleotides matching TRBD2. Germline trimming cut 3 bases from V and 3 bases from J; bases unmatched to any gene: 7. The germline gives CDR1 SNHLY, CDR2 FYNNEI. CDR3 length: 15 residues. The CDR3 is CASSDERGLLYEQYF. The CDR3 DNA follows: TGTGCCAGCAGTGATGAGCGGGGGCTCCTCTACGAGCAGTACTTC.

This clone was seen a handful of times. The gene calls are TRBV6-4 and TRBJ1-2, with D hard to call. Trimming stripped 5 bases from V and 0 bases from J, with 7 bases between. Germline V gene data show CDR1 as MRHNA and CDR2 as SNTAGT. CDR3 length: 13 residues. The CDR3 DNA reads as TGTGCCAGCAGTCCAGGAACTAACTATGGCTACACCTTC. It codes for CASSPGTNYGYTF.

The rearrangement links TRBV11-2 to TRBJ2-5, with TRBD2 matching over 7 bases. The V gene's germline CDR1 is SGHAT and CDR2 FQNNGV. The V gene end was trimmed by 5 bases and the J gene end by 5 bases; junction bases not matched to a gene: 14. The CDR3 length is 16 residues. The CDR3 spells CASSPGEGQPRETQYF. In nucleotides, the CDR3 is TGTGCCAGCAGCCCCGGGGAGGGGCAACCGCGTGAGACCCAGTACTTC.

The gene calls are TRBV5-4 and TRBJ2-7; 9 positions match TRBD1. V trimming: 3 bases; J trimming: 7 bases; junction bases outside the gene matches: 11. Germline V gene data show CDR1 as SGHNT and CDR2 as YYREEE (reference sequence). The CDR3 covers 15 residues. The chain's CDR3 is CASSSKDRGGWEQYF. CDR3 sequence (DNA): TGTGCCAGCAGCTCCAAGGACAGGGGAGGATGGGAGCAGTACTTC.

The rearrangement joins TRBV6-5 to TRBJ2-7; 10 nucleotides match TRBD2. This CDR3 region has 16 residues. Germline loops: CDR1 MNHEY, CDR2 SVGAGI. J gave up 0 bases and V 4 bases, and 6 bases lay outside the gene matches. CDR3 sequence reads: CASSSIAGGTSYEQYF. The CDR3 DNA follows: TGTGCCAGCAGTTCAATAGCGGGGGGCACCTCCTACGAGCAGTACTTC.

This chain links TRBV30 with TRBJ2-2, with 8 bases matching TRBD2. V trimming: 3 bases; J trimming: 5 bases; junction bases outside the gene matches: 8. Per the germline V gene, CDR1 is GTSNPN and CDR2 is SVGIG (reference sequence). CDR3 length: 15 residues. The CDR3 DNA reads as TGTGCCTGGAGGTACGGGGGGGCCCGTACCGGGGAGCTGTTTTTT. The encoded protein is CAWRYGGARTGELFF.

The chain combines TRBV10-3 with TRBJ2-3, with 10 bases lining up with TRBD2. CDR3 length: 12 residues. V was clipped by 3 bases and J by 10 bases; unmatched bases: 1. Germline CDR1 and CDR2: ENHRY and SYGVKD. The CDR3 region is CAISDGLAAQYF. The CDR3 DNA reads TGTGCCATCAGTGACGGACTAGCGGCGCAGTATTTT.

The chain uses TRBV6-1 and TRBJ1-5; 7 bases align to TRBD1. The CDR3 runs 13 residues. V shed 4 bases and J 7 bases; nucleotides not matched to a gene: 4. Looked up from germline, CDR1 is MNHNS and CDR2 is SASEGT. The CDR3 protein is CASSAQGNQPQHF. The CDR3 nucleotides read TGTGCCAGCAGTGCACAGGGGAACCAGCCCCAGCATTTT.

The chain recombines TRBV15 with TRBJ1-1; D possibly corresponds to TRBD1 (5 bases). Per germline, CDR1 LNHNV and CDR2 YYDKDF (reference sequence). Trimming left V 2 bases short and J 6 bases short, with 10 bases between. This CDR3 comprises 13 residues. CDR3 sequence (DNA): TGTGCCACCAGCAGATCCAAGACAGCTGAAGCTTTCTTT. Its translation: CATSRSKTAEAFF.

V usage is TRBV29-1 and J usage is TRBJ1-6; 8 bases are shared with TRBD1. The CDR3 is 14 amino acids. Germline loops: CDR1 SQVTM, CDR2 ANQGSEA. With 5 bases clipped from V and 6 bases from J, the junction kept 6 bases outside the gene matches. CDR3 residues: CSVRETGGNSPLHF. The CDR3 region has the DNA TGCAGCGTTCGAGAAACAGGGGGTAATTCACCCCTCCACTTT.

This sequence joins TRBV10-3 and TRBJ1-1, with D unclear. CDR3 length: 13 amino acids. Germline CDR1 reads ENHRY; CDR2 reads SYGVKD. Trimming took off 7 bases at V and 0 bases at J, with 9 bases between the two ends. The chain's CDR3 is CAITELVNTEAFF. CDR3 in DNA: TGTGCCATCACCGAACTCGTGAACACTGAAGCTTTCTTT.

This clone was found a few times. The V gene is TRBV19, the J gene TRBJ2-7; 15 bases map to TRBD2. This CDR3 region has 17 residues. Germline V lookup: CDR1 LNHDA, CDR2 SQIVND (reference sequence). After removal of 5 bases from V and 3 bases from J, the junction contained 8 bases not matched to a gene. The CDR3 loop is CASSPGLAGGLLYEQYF. CDR3 nucleotide sequence: TGTGCCAGTAGTCCGGGACTAGCGGGGGGCCTACTCTACGAGCAGTACTTC.

The CDR3 reads CASSLQGDNYGYTF. Here the CDR3 DNA reads TGCGCCAGCAGCTTACAGGGGGACAACTATGGCTACACCTTC. This chain joins TRBV5-1 and TRBJ1-2; 8 nucleotides align to TRBD1. CDR3 size: 14 residues. J lost 2 bases, V lost 2 bases, and 2 bases had no gene match. Looked up from germline, CDR1 is SGHRS and CDR2 is YFSETQ.

A note on this clone: Other DNA sequences in the sample encode the same CDR3. The rearrangement uses TRBV30 and TRBJ1-1; D gene uncertain. With 4 bases removed from V and 5 bases from J, the gap between germline ends came to 14 bases. The CDR3 extends over 13 amino acids. The germline CDR1 and CDR2 sequences are GTSNPN and SVGIG (reference sequence). The CDR3 nucleotides are TGTGCCTGGACTGGAGGTGTCGGGACTGAAGCTTTCTTT. The encoded protein is CAWTGGVGTEAFF.

This chain connects TRBV5-5 to TRBJ2-3; 8 nucleotides align to TRBD2. There are 15 residues in the CDR3. CDR1 is SGHKS and CDR2 is YYEKEE in the germline V gene (reference sequence). J gave up 6 bases and V 4 bases, and 10 bases lay outside the gene matches. CDR3 nucleotides: TGTGCCAGCAGCCCCAGCGGGGGTGGTCCGGATACGCAGTATTTT. Translated: CASSPSGGGPDTQYF.

This chain links TRBV7-9 with TRBJ1-1; the match to TRBD1 covers 7 bases. The V gene end was trimmed by 5 bases and the J gene end by 8 bases; junction bases not matched to a gene: 14. CDR1 is SEHNR, CDR2 FQNEAQ, per germline (reference sequence). The CDR3 is 15 residues long. The CDR3 sequence: CASSRGQGVRGEAFF. The CDR3 bases are TGTGCCAGCAGCCGAGGTCAGGGGGTGCGAGGCGAAGCTTTCTTT.

J is TRBJ1-2 and V is TRBV9; the D is unclear. Germline values: CDR1 SGDLS, CDR2 YYNGEE. Trimming left V 0 bases short and J 12 bases short, with 18 bases between. The CDR3 length is 14 residues. The CDR3 spells CASSVVGGLNSDTF. The DNA for the CDR3 is TGTGCCAGCAGCGTAGTGGGAGGTTTGAACTCGGACACCTTC.

The chain joins TRBV6-5 to TRBJ1-1; D unresolved. CDR1 and CDR2 (germline): MNHEY, SVGAGI. This CDR3 spans 15 amino acids. The V gene lost 0 bases and the J gene lost 1 base, with 9 bases spanning the gap. DNA for the CDR3: TGTGCCAGCAGTTACTCTTCGGGAAAGAACACTGAAGCTTTCTTT. Translation: CASSYSSGKNTEAFF.